The 6 T cell receptor beta chains reported below all come from one sample, sequenced in a study of blood T cell repertoires in COVID-19. TCRdb keeps only in-frame clones here, not all; method: immunoSEQ multiplex PCR. The sample gives approximately 220,000 clones, roughly 83% of which show up once; about 27% is in the top ten. Sequences were obtained from peripheral blood. All receptors come from a man aged 35 to 55 with acute or convalescent COVID-19.

This chain's CDR3 is CASSPITGAYEQYF. CDR3 DNA: TGCGCCAGCAGCCCCATAACAGGAGCCTACGAGCAGTACTTC. The chain couples TRBV5-1 to TRBJ2-7, with D perhaps TRBD1 (5 bases). There are 14 residues in the CDR3. Germline V gene sequence: CDR1 SGHRS, CDR2 YFSETQ. The V end was cut by 4 bases, the J end by 2 bases, with 13 bases between.

The chain joins TRBV5-4 to TRBJ2-3; D unresolved. The length of the CDR3 is 13 residues. Germline CDR1 SGHNT, CDR2 YYREEE (reference sequence). V lost 2 bases and J 2 bases, leaving 6 bases between the germline ends. The CDR3 nucleotides are TGTGCCAGCAGCTTAGCCGACACAGATACGCAGTATTTT. Its translation: CASSLADTDTQYF.

V is TRBV19 and J is TRBJ2-7; 11 nucleotides match TRBD1. J was trimmed by 3 bases and V by 4 bases; bases with no gene match: 8. The CDR3 is 16 amino acids. Germline CDR1 is LNHDA and CDR2 is SQIVND (reference sequence). CDR3 loop: CASSKPPGTGGYEQYF. The CDR3, as DNA: TGTGCCAGTAGTAAACCGCCAGGGACAGGGGGCTACGAGCAGTACTTC.

This chain links TRBV5-1 with TRBJ1-5; 9 bases line up with TRBD1. The germline gives CDR1 SGHRS, CDR2 YFSETQ. There are 14 residues in the CDR3. V trimming: 4 bases; J trimming: 6 bases; junction bases outside the gene matches: 5. The CDR3 spells CASSIGQGSQPQHF. Here the CDR3 DNA reads TGCGCCAGCAGCATCGGACAGGGGAGTCAGCCCCAGCATTTT. The variable domain in full, with the rest retrieved from reference TRBV5-1 and TRBJ1-5, is KAGVTQTPRYLIKTRGQQVTLSCSPISGHRSVSWYQQTPGQGLQFLFEYFSETQRNKGNFPGRFSGRQFSNSRSEMNVSTLELGDSALYLCASSIGQGSQPQHFGDGTRLSIL.

The chain employs TRBV18 and TRBJ2-7, with TRBD2 as a possible D gene (5 bases). CDR1 and CDR2 (germline): KGHSH, LQKENI. V lost 0 bases and J lost 3, with 9 bases in between. This CDR3 is built from 14 residues. CDR3 region: CASSPPTGSYEQYF. The CDR3, as DNA: TGTGCCAGCTCACCACCAACTGGGAGCTACGAGCAGTACTTC.

The chain uses TRBV2 and TRBJ1-1; TRBD1 might be the D (6 bases). The CDR3 length is 15 residues. V gave up 8 bases and J gave up 7 bases, with 23 bases separating them. Germline loops: CDR1 SNHLY, CDR2 FYNNEI. The DNA of the CDR3 is TGTGCCAGCGTCCCCCGAGGGGTGGGGGCTGGTGAAGCTTTCTTT. This translates into CASVPRGVGAGEAFF.